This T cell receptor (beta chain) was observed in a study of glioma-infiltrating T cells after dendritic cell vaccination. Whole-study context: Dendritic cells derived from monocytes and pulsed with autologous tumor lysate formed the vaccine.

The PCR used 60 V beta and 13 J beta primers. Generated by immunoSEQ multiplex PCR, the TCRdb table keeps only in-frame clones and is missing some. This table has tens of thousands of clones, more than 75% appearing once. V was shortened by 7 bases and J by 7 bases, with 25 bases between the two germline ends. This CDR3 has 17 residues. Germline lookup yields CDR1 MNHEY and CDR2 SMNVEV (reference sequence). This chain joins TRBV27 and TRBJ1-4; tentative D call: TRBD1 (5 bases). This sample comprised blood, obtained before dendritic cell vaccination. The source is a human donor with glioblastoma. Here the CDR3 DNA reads TGTGCCAGCACCCAGCCGGGAGGGGCCAAGGGCGTTGAAAAACTGTTTTTT. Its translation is CASTQPGGAKGVEKLFF.